Listed below are T cell receptor beta chains from one sample, sequenced in a study of human T cells and chemical hapten exposure. A single record per CDR3 protein comes from TCRdb applying MiXCR to the RACE reads. The repertoire holds about 190,000 distinct CDR3 sequences, with about 25% as singletons. The sequences come from whole blood, collected in connection with sensitization to the hapten diphenylcyclopropenone (DPC). Receptor source: a woman in her 40s with alopecia areata. Some clones in this sample may be carry-over from other donors' samples. The CDR3 runs from the conserved cysteine through the conserved F or W. The D gene is left open where the match is weak.

CDR3 length: 15
V gene: TRBV6-2/TRBV6-3
D gene: -
CDR3 protein: CASRPGGFSNQPQHF

CDR3 length: 17
V gene: TRBV20-1
D gene: -
CDR3 protein: CSALSGRTRSSTDTQYF

CDR3 length: 14
V gene: TRBV10-3
D gene: -
CDR3 protein: CAISESVSTEKLFF

CDR3 length: 18
V gene: TRBV7-2
D gene: -
CDR3 protein: CASSLAMDGGTAKNIQYF

CDR3 length: 13
V gene: TRBV28
D gene: TRBD1
CDR3 protein: CASRYRGLGGYTF

CDR3 length: 16
V gene: TRBV29-1
D gene: -
CDR3 protein: CSVEEVAGRQKDTQYF

CDR3 length: 15
V gene: TRBV28
D gene: -
CDR3 protein: CASSRGQAGYNEQFF

CDR3 length: 15
V gene: TRBV11-2
D gene: TRBD2
CDR3 protein: CASLLGLAGEGEQFF

CDR3 length: 16
V gene: TRBV4-1
D gene: TRBD2
CDR3 protein: CASSHGLAGPTDTQYF

CDR3 length: 15
V gene: TRBV7-2
D gene: TRBD2
CDR3 protein: CASRWRESSTDTQYF

CDR3 length: 15
V gene: TRBV11-2
D gene: TRBD1
CDR3 protein: CASSTTRTGRYEQYF

CDR3 length: 14
V gene: TRBV5-1
D gene: -
CDR3 protein: CASSATGNTGELFF

CDR3 length: 12
V gene: TRBV29-1
D gene: -
CDR3 protein: CSVEEQGNEQYF

CDR3 length: 12
V gene: TRBV6-2/TRBV6-3
D gene: -
CDR3 protein: CASSDIDQPQHF

CDR3 length: 15
V gene: TRBV4-3
D gene: -
CDR3 protein: CASSQDGLSNQPQHF

CDR3 length: 14
V gene: TRBV20-1
D gene: -
CDR3 protein: CSAGGAPSTDTQYF

CDR3 length: 17
V gene: TRBV24-1
D gene: TRBD1
CDR3 protein: CATSGHAGQENTGELFF

CDR3 length: 15
V gene: TRBV7-9
D gene: -
CDR3 protein: CASSPVGGQQDTQYF

CDR3 length: 14
V gene: TRBV5-1
D gene: TRBD1
CDR3 protein: CASSWGQGTYEQYF

CDR3 length: 14
V gene: TRBV27
D gene: TRBD2
CDR3 protein: CASSFSTSGDEQFF

CDR3 length: 14
V gene: TRBV20-1
D gene: TRBD2
CDR3 protein: CSARASGRAGEQYF

CDR3 length: 16
V gene: TRBV4-1
D gene: TRBD1
CDR3 protein: CASSLKGDSRSTEAFF

CDR3 length: 14
V gene: TRBV25-1
D gene: TRBD2
CDR3 protein: CASSATGTSGPQYF

CDR3 length: 15
V gene: TRBV14
D gene: TRBD2
CDR3 protein: CASSHSGTVQETQYF

CDR3 length: 12
V gene: TRBV7-6
D gene: -
CDR3 protein: CASTTPSGPLHF

CDR3 length: 15
V gene: TRBV5-1
D gene: -
CDR3 protein: CASSLTYPGEREQYF

CDR3 length: 13
V gene: TRBV2
D gene: -
CDR3 protein: CASSDKVSDTQYF

CDR3 length: 16
V gene: TRBV28
D gene: -
CDR3 protein: CASSPLDYFSTDTQYF

CDR3 length: 15
V gene: TRBV29-1
D gene: TRBD1
CDR3 protein: CSVRTGTGGDQPQHF

CDR3 length: 13
V gene: TRBV2
D gene: -
CDR3 protein: CASSEIADNEQFF

CDR3 length: 15
V gene: TRBV24-1
D gene: TRBD1
CDR3 protein: CATSDRGQITGELFF

CDR3 length: 16
V gene: TRBV28
D gene: -
CDR3 protein: CASSYHYQAPTDTQYF

CDR3 length: 14
V gene: TRBV20-1
D gene: -
CDR3 protein: CSARAGGINSPLHF

CDR3 length: 15
V gene: TRBV28
D gene: -
CDR3 protein: CASSLVGYSTDTQYF

CDR3 length: 16
V gene: TRBV15
D gene: TRBD2
CDR3 protein: CATSDKAGPSYNEQFF

CDR3 length: 14
V gene: TRBV29-1
D gene: -
CDR3 protein: CSARGASSYNEQFF

CDR3 length: 15
V gene: TRBV4-3
D gene: -
CDR3 protein: CASSQDPGRGETQYF

CDR3 length: 16
V gene: TRBV7-6
D gene: TRBD2
CDR3 protein: CASSLTLAGDTGELFF

CDR3 length: 11
V gene: TRBV27
D gene: -
CDR3 protein: CASRSTDTQYF

CDR3 length: 14
V gene: TRBV20-1
D gene: TRBD2
CDR3 protein: CSARGSAGVETQYF

CDR3 length: 13
V gene: TRBV7-9
D gene: -
CDR3 protein: CVSSPGLQETQYF

CDR3 length: 15
V gene: TRBV29-1
D gene: TRBD1
CDR3 protein: CSVILGQGVGNEQFF

CDR3 length: 16
V gene: TRBV7-9
D gene: TRBD1
CDR3 protein: CASSLLGTGSYNEQFF

CDR3 length: 15
V gene: TRBV6-5
D gene: TRBD1
CDR3 protein: CASTPRTGYTGELFF

CDR3 length: 13
V gene: TRBV10-3
D gene: -
CDR3 protein: CATSGRTNTEAFF

CDR3 length: 13
V gene: TRBV12-3/TRBV12-4
D gene: -
CDR3 protein: CASTVTSGHEQYF

CDR3 length: 16
V gene: TRBV10-3
D gene: -
CDR3 protein: CAISDPVGREGYGYTF

CDR3 length: 14
V gene: TRBV18
D gene: TRBD1
CDR3 protein: CASSRDRERSPLHF

CDR3 length: 18
V gene: TRBV6-2/TRBV6-3
D gene: -
CDR3 protein: CASSYSMGAWLGNTEAFF

CDR3 length: 13
V gene: TRBV20-1
D gene: -
CDR3 protein: CSARAVRNNEQFF

CDR3 length: 16
V gene: TRBV28
D gene: -
CDR3 protein: CASSFLQVGGTGELFF

CDR3 length: 14
V gene: TRBV20-1
D gene: TRBD2
CDR3 protein: CSARSEKALAGPLF

CDR3 length: 12
V gene: TRBV4-1
D gene: -
CDR3 protein: CASSQNEETQYF

CDR3 length: 14
V gene: TRBV7-3
D gene: -
CDR3 protein: CASSLNRENSPLHF

CDR3 length: 13
V gene: TRBV20-1
D gene: -
CDR3 protein: CSARSPGANVLTF

CDR3 length: 14
V gene: TRBV20-1
D gene: -
CDR3 protein: CSGNRARVAETQYF

CDR3 length: 14
V gene: TRBV7-9
D gene: TRBD2
CDR3 protein: CAIAGTSGKNIQYF